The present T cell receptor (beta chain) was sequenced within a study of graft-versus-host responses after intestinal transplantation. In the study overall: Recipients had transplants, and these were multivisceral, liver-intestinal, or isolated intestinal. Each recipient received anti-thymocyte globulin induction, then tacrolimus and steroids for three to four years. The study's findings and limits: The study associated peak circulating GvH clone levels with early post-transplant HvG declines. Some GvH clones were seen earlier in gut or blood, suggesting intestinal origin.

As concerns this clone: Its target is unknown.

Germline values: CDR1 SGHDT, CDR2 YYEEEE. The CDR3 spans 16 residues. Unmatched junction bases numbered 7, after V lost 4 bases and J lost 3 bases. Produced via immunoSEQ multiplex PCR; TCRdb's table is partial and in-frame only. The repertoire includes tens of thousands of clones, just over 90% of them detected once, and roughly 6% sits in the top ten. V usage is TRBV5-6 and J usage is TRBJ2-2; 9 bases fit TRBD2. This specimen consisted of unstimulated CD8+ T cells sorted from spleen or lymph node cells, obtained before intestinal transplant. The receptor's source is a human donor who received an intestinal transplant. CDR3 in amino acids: CASSGGLAVDTGELFF. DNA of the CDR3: TGTGCCAGCAGCGGGGGACTAGCAGTGGACACCGGGGAGCTGTTTTTT. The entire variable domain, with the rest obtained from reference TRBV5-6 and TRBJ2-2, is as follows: DAGVTQSPTHLIKTRGQQVTLRCSPKSGHDTVSWYQQALGQGPQFIFQYYEEEERQRGNFPDRFSGHQFPNYSSELNVNALLLGDSALYLCASSGGLAVDTGELFFGEGSRLTVL.